This TCR beta chain comes out of a study of blood T cell repertoires in COVID-19. TCRdb's table, derived via immunoSEQ multiplex PCR, lists solely in-frame clones and lacks some. The table lists hundreds of thousands of clones, around 80% of them singletons. V was shortened by 3 bases and J by 0 bases, with 11 bases between the two germline ends. The CDR3 is 16 residues long. The germline gives CDR1 MDHEN, CDR2 SYDVKM. This chain connects TRBV28 to TRBJ2-2, with TRBD1 as a possible D gene (6 bases). The sequence was obtained from a woman of 80 years or more with acute or convalescent COVID-19. Sequencing was done on a sample of peripheral blood. The chain's CDR3 is CASSLYGTTNTGELFF. As DNA, the CDR3 is TGTGCCAGCAGTTTGTACGGGACAACGAACACCGGGGAGCTGTTTTTT.